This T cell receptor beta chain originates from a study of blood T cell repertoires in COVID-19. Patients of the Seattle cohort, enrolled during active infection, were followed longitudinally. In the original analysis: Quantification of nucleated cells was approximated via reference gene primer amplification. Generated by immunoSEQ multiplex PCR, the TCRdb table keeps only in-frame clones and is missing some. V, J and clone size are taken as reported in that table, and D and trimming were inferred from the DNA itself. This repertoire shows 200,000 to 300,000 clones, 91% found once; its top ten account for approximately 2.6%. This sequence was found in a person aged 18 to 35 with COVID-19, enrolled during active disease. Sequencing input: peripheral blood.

Here the CDR3 reads CASSLSPRDYEQYF. The DNA of the CDR3 is TGTGCCAGCAGTTTATCCCCCCGAGACTACGAGCAGTACTTC. The rearrangement uses TRBV27 and TRBJ2-7; D gene uncertain. CDR1 and CDR2 from the germline V gene are MNHEY and SMNVEV (reference sequence). The CDR3 loop spans 14 amino acids. The V gene lost 0 bases and the J gene lost 3 bases, with 9 bases spanning the gap.